Sequencing of this TCR beta chain was carried out in a study of cytomegalovirus exposure and HLA in healthy donors. Study information: A prior study identified roughly 110 million unique TCR beta sequences from around 180 million T cells.

Study observations and caveats: Certain indistinguishable V segments, among them TRBV6-2 and TRBV6-3, were excluded.

The V end was cut by 0 bases, the J end by 8 bases, with 17 bases between. This CDR3 is built from 15 residues. Per the germline V gene, CDR1 is SGDLS and CDR2 is YYNGEE. Researchers ran the PCR with 60 Vbeta and 13 Jbeta primers. Repertoires were generated with immunoSEQ multiplex PCR, while TCRdb's copy carries only in-frame clones and drops some. The sample consists of around 29,000 clones, roughly 66% of them appearing once. With respect to this clone: Its antigen remains unidentified.

The clonotype was recovered from a male donor in good health and CMV-seropositive. The J gene is TRBJ1-2, the V gene TRBV9; possible D gene TRBD1, 6 bases. What was sequenced was PBMCs. The CDR3 coding sequence is TGTGCCAGCAGCGTAGTCCGCACAGGGCTAGGCGGCTACACCTTC. Its protein product is CASSVVRTGLGGYTF.